One and the same sample provided the 32 T cell receptor beta chains below, sequenced in a study of T cell responses to AZD1222 COVID-19 vaccine. The repertoire was sequenced with immunoSEQ multiplex PCR; TCRdb's copy has only in-frame clones and lacks some. Of over 100,000 clones in the sample, around 90% are singletons; the top ten hold around 13%. Here the sequenced sample was peripheral blood, taken on day 0 of MenACWY control vaccination. Every receptor here comes from an adult in good health.

The chain couples TRBV4-1 to TRBJ2-7, with TRBD1 identical over 8 bases. CDR1 is MGHRA, CDR2 YSYEKL, per germline. This CDR3 is 15 amino acids long. The junction had 10 bases not matched to a gene; V was cut back by 3 bases and J by 6 bases. The CDR3 is CASSHRQGRTGEQYF. The CDR3 nucleotides read TGCGCCAGCAGCCACCGACAGGGGCGAACGGGCGAGCAGTACTTC.

This chain links TRBV15 with TRBJ2-6; D not certain. The CDR3 covers 12 residues. Trimming took off 5 bases at V and 2 bases at J, with 1 base between the two ends. Germline CDR1 reads LNHNV; CDR2 reads YYDKDF (reference sequence). The CDR3 is CATSPGANVLTF. The CDR3 DNA sequence: TGTGCCACCAGCCCTGGGGCCAACGTCCTGACTTTC.

This CDR3 reads CASSGRAYEQYF. Here the CDR3 DNA reads TGTGCCAGCAGCGGACGGGCCTACGAGCAGTACTTC. The V and J genes are TRBV2 and TRBJ2-7; D uncertain. Germline assignment: CDR1 SNHLY and CDR2 FYNNEI. V was shortened by 6 bases and J by 2 bases, with 8 bases between the two germline ends. The CDR3 covers 12 residues.

The chain couples TRBV7-2 to TRBJ2-1; 9 bases fit TRBD1. The CDR3 is 15 amino acids. Germline lookup yields CDR1 SGHTA and CDR2 FQGNSA. After removal of 6 bases from V and 4 bases from J, the junction contained 7 bases not matched to a gene. The CDR3, as DNA: TGTGCCAGCAGTCCCGGGACAGGGCCTTACAATGAGCAGTTCTTC. Encoded protein: CASSPGTGPYNEQFF. The complete variable domain, with remaining parts taken from reference TRBV7-2 and TRBJ2-1, reads GAGVSQSPSNKVTEKGKDVELRCDPISGHTALYWYRQSLGQGLEFLIYFQGNSAPDKSGLPSDRFSAERTGGSVSTLTIQRTQQEDSAVYLCASSPGTGPYNEQFFGPGTRLTVL.

The sample holds one count of this clone. The rearrangement links TRBV18 to TRBJ1-5, with 7 bases aligning to TRBD1. Germline V gene lookup returns CDR1 KGHSH and CDR2 LQKENI. V was clipped by 6 bases and J by 5 bases; unmatched bases: 4. The CDR3 covers 13 residues. CDR3 loop: CASSGQRDQPQHF. The DNA of the CDR3 is TGTGCCAGCTCGGGACAGAGGGATCAGCCCCAGCATTTT.

The chain recombines TRBV28 with TRBJ1-2; D is perhaps TRBD1 (5 bases). Germline CDR1 MDHEN, CDR2 SYDVKM. The CDR3 runs to 14 residues. Between the trimmed V and J ends, which lost 3 bases and 8 bases, there was a span of 16 bases. The CDR3 nucleotides are TGTGCCAGCAGTTTTGGCGACAGTACCAGGGGCTACACCTTC. It codes for CASSFGDSTRGYTF.

The chain uses TRBV27 and TRBJ2-1; weak D call: TRBD2 (6 bases). Germline CDR1 reads MNHEY; CDR2 reads SMNVEV (reference sequence). V lost 3 bases and J 4 bases, leaving 10 bases between the germline ends. CDR3 size: 14 residues. CDR3 region: CASSLGGRYNEQFF. CDR3 coding DNA: TGTGCCAGCAGTTTGGGGGGTAGGTACAATGAGCAGTTCTTC.

This chain joins TRBV25-1 and TRBJ1-2; D gene uncertain. The CDR3 has 11 amino acids. Germline-derived CDR1 and CDR2 are MGHDK and SYGVNS. The V gene lost 8 bases and the J gene lost 2 bases, with 6 bases spanning the gap. CDR3 in amino acids: CASAQNYGYTF. For the CDR3, the DNA is TGTGCCAGCGCCCAGAACTATGGCTACACCTTC.

The chain combines TRBV28 with TRBJ1-2; the D is unclear. The V end lost 11 bases, the J end lost 7 bases, and 14 bases lay between the germline ends. In germline, CDR1 is MDHEN, CDR2 SYDVKM. This CDR3 is built from 11 residues. The CDR3 DNA follows: TGTGCCGTCAAAGGCGGTGTTGGCTACACCTTC. Translated: CAVKGGVGYTF.

The chain uses TRBV4-2 and TRBJ1-6; D might be TRBD1 (6 bases). Germline V lookup: CDR1 LGHNA, CDR2 YNFKEQ. The V gene lost 0 bases and the J gene lost 3 bases, with 12 bases spanning the gap. The CDR3 contains 17 residues. CDR3 nucleotides: TGTGCCAGCAGCCAAGATCTCGGACAGAGCTATAATTCACCCCTCCACTTT. This encodes CASSQDLGQSYNSPLHF.

The rearrangement joins TRBV19 to TRBJ1-1; tentative D call: TRBD1 (6 bases). The CDR3 spans 14 residues. Germline CDR1 and CDR2: LNHDA and SQIVND (reference sequence). V lost 9 bases, J lost 7 bases, and 21 bases lay in between. The CDR3 reads CASKRGGGTLEAFF. CDR3 DNA: TGTGCCAGCAAAAGAGGGGGAGGGACTCTTGAAGCTTTCTTT. The full variable domain, rest sourced from reference TRBV19 and TRBJ1-1, is DGGITQSPKYLFRKEGQNVTLSCEQNLNHDAMYWYRQDPGQGLRLIYYSQIVNDFQKGDIAEGYSVSREKKESFPLTVTSAQKNPTAFYLCASKRGGGTLEAFFGQGTRLTVV.

The chain uses TRBV7-9 and TRBJ1-6, with D unresolved. Germline values: CDR1 SEHNR, CDR2 FQNEAQ (reference sequence). The CDR3 runs 15 residues. The V gene lost 1 base and the J gene lost 7 bases, with 11 bases spanning the gap. The CDR3 sequence is CASSLVGGGNSPLHF. The DNA for the CDR3 is TGTGCCAGCAGCTTAGTGGGAGGAGGGAATTCACCCCTCCACTTT.

Written as DNA, the CDR3 is TGCAGCGTTGAAGAACAGGCTTCCGGCGAGCAGTACTTC. Protein product: CSVEEQASGEQYF. The chain carries TRBV29-1 and TRBJ2-7; weak D call: TRBD1 (5 bases). This CDR3 has 13 residues. From germline, CDR1 is SQVTM and CDR2 ANQGSEA. The V end was cut by 0 bases, the J end by 6 bases, with 12 bases between.

The rearrangement uses TRBV7-2 and TRBJ2-7; 9 bases match TRBD2. The junction had 9 bases not matched to a gene; V was cut back by 5 bases and J by 4 bases. The CDR3 is made up of 15 amino acids. In germline, CDR1 is SGHTA, CDR2 FQGNSA. The CDR3 DNA reads as TGTGCCAGCAGCCCTAGTAGCGGGAGCCAGTACGAGCAGTACTTC. This translates into CASSPSSGSQYEQYF.

The chain has TRBV4-2 and TRBJ2-5, with a tentative D call TRBD2 (6 bases). There are 14 residues in the CDR3. With 4 bases removed from V and 6 bases from J, the gap between germline ends came to 15 bases. Looked up from germline, CDR1 is LGHNA and CDR2 is YNFKEQ. CDR3 loop: CASSPDRAGKTQYF. As DNA, the CDR3 is TGTGCCAGCAGCCCCGACCGGGCGGGGAAGACCCAGTACTTC.

This chain uses TRBV7-9 with TRBJ1-2; 10 bases line up with TRBD1. Germline V gene lookup returns CDR1 SEHNR and CDR2 FQNEAQ (reference sequence). The CDR3 length is 13 residues. The J segment lost 4 bases and the V segment lost 5 bases, leaving 1 base of the junction unmatched. In DNA, the CDR3 is TGTGCCAGCAGCGGGGACAGGGGCTATGGCTACACCTTC. Its translation is CASSGDRGYGYTF.

The rearrangement uses TRBV19 and TRBJ2-7; TRBD1 aligns across 12 bases. V lost 3 bases and J lost 7; bases outside the gene matches: 10. CDR3 length: 16 amino acids. The germline CDR1 and CDR2 sequences are LNHDA and SQIVND (reference sequence). Here the CDR3 reads CASSIAGTGGLGEQYF. The CDR3 region has the DNA TGTGCCAGTAGTATTGCTGGGACAGGGGGCCTTGGGGAGCAGTACTTC.

The chain couples TRBV6-2 or TRBV6-3 to TRBJ2-1, with 10 positions matching TRBD2. Looked up from germline, CDR1 is MNHEY and CDR2 is SVGEGT. Trimming at V came to 6 bases and at J to 3 bases, leaving 2 bases not matched to a gene. The length of the CDR3 is 14 residues. CDR3 region: CASSRTSGYNEQFF. The CDR3 DNA reads as TGTGCCAGCAGCCGGACTAGCGGCTACAATGAGCAGTTCTTC.

This clone has a handful of counts. The chain has TRBV6-1 and TRBJ2-1, with 8 bases lining up with TRBD2. The CDR3 sequence is 15 residues long. Germline lookup yields CDR1 MNHNS and CDR2 SASEGT. With 2 bases clipped from V and 6 bases from J, the junction kept 6 bases outside the gene matches. The CDR3 loop is CASSEFSGAINEQFF. CDR3 nucleotides: TGTGCCAGCAGTGAATTTAGCGGGGCGATCAATGAGCAGTTCTTC.

The rearrangement joins TRBV7-8 to TRBJ1-2, with D tentatively TRBD1 (6 bases). V lost 7 bases and J 2 bases, leaving 14 bases between the germline ends. CDR1 is SGHVS and CDR2 is FQNEAQ in the germline V gene. The CDR3 runs to 14 residues. The CDR3 sequence: CASNRWTENYGYTF. The CDR3 DNA follows: TGTGCCAGCAACCGTTGGACAGAGAACTATGGCTACACCTTC.

This sequence joins TRBV16 and TRBJ1-3; D is possibly TRBD1 (5 bases). Trimming removed 6 bases at V and 4 bases at J, with 16 bases between. The CDR3 loop spans 15 amino acids. Germline-derived CDR1 and CDR2 are KGHSY and FQNENV. CDR3 sequence (DNA): TGTGCCAGCAGAAGCTCGCAGGGATCCGGAAACACCATATATTTT. It encodes CASRSSQGSGNTIYF.

The rearrangement links TRBV4-1 to TRBJ1-6; tentative D call: TRBD1 (6 bases). The V end was cut by 2 bases, the J end by 6 bases, with 11 bases between. Germline assignment: CDR1 MGHRA and CDR2 YSYEKL. This CDR3 comprises 15 residues. The CDR3: CASSQSGQLNSPLHF. Written as DNA, the CDR3 is TGCGCCAGCAGCCAATCCGGACAGCTTAATTCACCCCTCCACTTT.

The chain couples TRBV28 to TRBJ2-7; D gene ambiguous. The CDR3 is 14 residues long. From germline, CDR1 is MDHEN and CDR2 SYDVKM. The V end lost 10 bases, the J end lost 2 bases, and 18 bases lay between the germline ends. CDR3 in amino acids: CATQSPGPTYEQYF. CDR3 sequence (DNA): TGTGCCACGCAGTCACCAGGACCAACCTACGAGCAGTACTTC. Based on the CDR3 plus reference TRBV28 and TRBJ2-7, the full variable domain is DVKVTQSSRYLVKRTGEKVFLECVQDMDHENMFWYRQDPGLGLRLIYFSYDVKMKEKGDIPEGYSVSREKKERFSLILESASTNQTSMYLCATQSPGPTYEQYFGPGTRLTVT.

This clone was recorded once. This rearrangement joins TRBV5-1 to TRBJ1-1; unclear D gene. Germline V gene sequence: CDR1 SGHRS, CDR2 YFSETQ. The germline V and J ends were trimmed by 2 bases and 5 bases, with 16 bases remaining between them. CDR3 size: 15 residues. This chain's CDR3 is CASSFDPNAETEAFF. As DNA, the CDR3 is TGCGCCAGCAGCTTCGACCCAAACGCTGAAACTGAAGCTTTCTTT.

The V gene is TRBV5-1, the J gene TRBJ1-2; the D gene is possibly TRBD1 (5 bases). The germline V and J ends were trimmed by 2 bases and 2 bases, with 10 bases remaining between them. Germline lookup yields CDR1 SGHRS and CDR2 YFSETQ. This CDR3 spans 14 amino acids. The CDR3 region has the DNA TGCGCCAGCAGCTTTGGACATTTGAACTATGGCTACACCTTC. It is translated as CASSFGHLNYGYTF.

This chain links TRBV7-3 with TRBJ2-5; D is possibly TRBD1 or TRBD2 (5 bases each). V lost 5 bases and J lost 2, with 18 bases in between. The CDR3 covers 16 residues. Germline V gene sequence: CDR1 SGHTA, CDR2 FQGTGA. As DNA, the CDR3 is TGTGCCAGCAGCCCCACGGGATCGGGGCAACAAGAGACCCAGTACTTC. The encoded protein is CASSPTGSGQQETQYF.

The CDR3 reads CASNLDRGNAFF. Written as DNA, the CDR3 is TGTGCCAGCAACCTGGACAGGGGAAACGCTTTCTTT. The chain combines TRBV12-3 or TRBV12-4 with TRBJ1-1; 9 bases are shared with TRBD1. CDR3 length: 12 residues. After removal of 7 bases from V and 11 bases from J, the junction contained 8 bases not matched to a gene.

The chain is built from TRBV11-3 and TRBJ2-7, with D maybe TRBD1 (6 bases). V lost 5 bases, J lost 3 bases, and 11 bases lay in between. The CDR3 sequence is 13 residues long. The germline V gene has CDR1 SGHNT and CDR2 YENEEA. The CDR3 loop reads CASSPPDSYEQYF. CDR3 DNA sequence: TGTGCCAGCAGCCCCCCGGACAGCTACGAGCAGTACTTC. Full variable domain (missing parts from reference TRBV11-3 and TRBJ2-7): EAGVVQSPRYKIIEKKQPVAFWCNPISGHNTLYWYLQNLGQGPELLIRYENEEAVDDSQLPKDRFSAERLKGVDSTLKIQPAELGDSAVYLCASSPPDSYEQYFGPGTRLTVT.

The rearrangement links TRBV7-9 to TRBJ1-3; D remains unclear. Trimming took 4 bases from V and 1 from J, leaving 5 bases between them. From germline, CDR1 is SEHNR and CDR2 FQNEAQ (reference sequence). The CDR3 runs 13 residues. The CDR3 sequence: CASSSGSGNTIYF. The CDR3 DNA reads TGTGCCAGCAGCTCCGGATCTGGAAACACCATATATTTT.

The chain employs TRBV5-4 and TRBJ2-3; D possibly matches TRBD1 or TRBD2 (7 bases each). In germline, CDR1 is SGHNT, CDR2 YYREEE (reference sequence). This CDR3 has 14 residues. V was pared by 4 bases and J by 4 bases, with 13 bases between. CDR3 sequence: CASSTPGGADTQYF. The CDR3 DNA is TGTGCCAGCAGCACGCCAGGGGGGGCAGATACGCAGTATTTT.

The V gene is TRBV30, the J gene TRBJ2-2, with TRBD1 identical over 7 bases. Germline V gene lookup returns CDR1 GTSNPN and CDR2 SVGIG (reference sequence). The CDR3 spans 15 residues. The V gene end was trimmed by 2 bases and the J gene end by 3 bases; junction bases not matched to a gene: 6. CDR3 coding DNA: TGTGCCTGGAGTCGCAGGGGGACGGACACCGGGGAGCTGTTTTTT. This sequence encodes CAWSRRGTDTGELFF.

This clone was seen more than once but under ten times. The chain uses TRBV6-5 and TRBJ2-5, with D possibly TRBD2 on 6 matching bases. The CDR3 covers 14 residues. Trimming took 3 bases from V and 5 from J, leaving 13 bases between them. CDR1 and CDR2 (germline): MNHEY, SVGAGI. CDR3 loop: CASSYQGGSETQYF. For the CDR3, the DNA is TGTGCCAGCAGTTATCAGGGAGGTTCTGAGACCCAGTACTTC.